This TCR beta chain was observed in a study of OX40 agonist ivuxolimab in advanced cancers. Libraries were prepared by immunoSEQ multiplex PCR; TCRdb keeps only in-frame clonotypes and omits some of them. The table lists over 75,000 clones, roughly 94% of them singletons. This clone has more than one count but fewer than ten. Trimming at V came to 4 bases and at J to 2 bases, leaving 3 bases not matched to a gene. Germline V gene lookup returns CDR1 GTSNPN and CDR2 SVGIG (reference sequence). The CDR3 spans 14 residues. The chain couples TRBV30 to TRBJ2-1; 9 nucleotides agree with TRBD2. The source is an adult with an advanced solid tumor such as melanoma, head and neck, liver or kidney cancer. The source material was CD4+ or CD8+ T cells sorted from blood, sampled in a trial of the OX40 agonist ivuxolimab. CDR3 protein: CAWTGLATYNEQFF. CDR3 DNA: TGTGCCTGGACGGGACTAGCCACCTACAATGAGCAGTTCTTC.